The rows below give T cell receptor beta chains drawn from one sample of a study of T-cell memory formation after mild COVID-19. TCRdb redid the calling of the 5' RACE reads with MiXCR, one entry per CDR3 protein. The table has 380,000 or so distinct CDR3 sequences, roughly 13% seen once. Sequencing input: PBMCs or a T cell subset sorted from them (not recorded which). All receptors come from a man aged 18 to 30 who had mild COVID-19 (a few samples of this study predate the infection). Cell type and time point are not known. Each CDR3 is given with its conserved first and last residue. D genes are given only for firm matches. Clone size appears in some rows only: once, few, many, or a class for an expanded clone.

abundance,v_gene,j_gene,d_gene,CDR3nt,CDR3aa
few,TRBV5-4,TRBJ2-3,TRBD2,TGTGCCAGCAGCTTGTTTCCCGGACTAGCGATCCCCGGGAGGCAGTATTTT,CASSLFPGLAIPGRQYF
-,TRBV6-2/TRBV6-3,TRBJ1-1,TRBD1,TGTGCCAGCAGTTGGACAGGGGTCTCCGAAGCTTTCTTT,CASSWTGVSEAFF
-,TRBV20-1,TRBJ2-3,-,TGCAGTGCTAGATTGGGGATCGGCACAGATACGCAGTATTTT,CSARLGIGTDTQYF
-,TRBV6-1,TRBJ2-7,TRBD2,TGTGCCAGCAGGCAGACTAGCGGGGGGGCCTACGAGCAGTACTTC,CASRQTSGGAYEQYF
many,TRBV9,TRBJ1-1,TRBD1,TGTGCCAGCAGCGCCGTCGACAGGGGTTGGACTGAAGCTTTCTTT,CASSAVDRGWTEAFF
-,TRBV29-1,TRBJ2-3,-,TGCAGCGTCGCCCTTTCGGGGGGCACAGATACGCAGTATTTT,CSVALSGGTDTQYF
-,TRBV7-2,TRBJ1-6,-,TGTGCCAGCAGCCTCCGGGCCGCAAATTCACCCCTCCACTTT,CASSLRAANSPLHF
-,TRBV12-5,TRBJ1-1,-,TGTGCTAGTGGTTTAGCTGTCTGGGGGAAAATGGGCATGAACACTGAAGCTTTCTTT,CASGLAVWGKMGMNTEAFF
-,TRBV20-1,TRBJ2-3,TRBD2,TGCAGTGCTCCCTCGGGACTAAGCACAGATACGCAGTATTTT,CSAPSGLSTDTQYF
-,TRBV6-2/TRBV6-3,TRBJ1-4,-,TGTGCCAGCAGTTACGATGCAGGATACGAAAAACTGTTTTTT,CASSYDAGYEKLFF
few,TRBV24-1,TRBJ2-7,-,TGTGCCACCAGTGATTTGAGGGGGGAGCAGTACTTC,CATSDLRGEQYF
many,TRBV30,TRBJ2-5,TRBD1,TGTGCCTGGAGCGGGACAGGGAAAGAGACCCAGTACTTC,CAWSGTGKETQYF
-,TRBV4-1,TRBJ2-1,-,TGCGCCAGCAGCCAAACTCCCGGGGACAACGTCCGGTACAATGAGCAGTTCTTC,CASSQTPGDNVRYNEQFF
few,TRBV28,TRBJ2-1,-,TGTGCCAGCAGTTGGGTCCAGGACCCCTACAATGAGCAGTTCTTC,CASSWVQDPYNEQFF
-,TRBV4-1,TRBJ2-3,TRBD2,TGCGCCAGCAGCCCAAGGGCTAGCGGAACCACAGATACGCAGTATTTT,CASSPRASGTTDTQYF
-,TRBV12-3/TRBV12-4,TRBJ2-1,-,TGTGCCAGCAGTTTAATGAATATAAAGGGCCGGTACAATGAGCAGTTCTTC,CASSLMNIKGRYNEQFF
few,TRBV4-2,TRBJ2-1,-,TGTGCCAGCAGCCAAGAGTGGACCTTGGGCTATGAGCAGTTCTTC,CASSQEWTLGYEQFF
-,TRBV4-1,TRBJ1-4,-,TGCGCCAGCATCCAACCGGCCGGAAAAAATGAAAAACTGTTTTTT,CASIQPAGKNEKLFF
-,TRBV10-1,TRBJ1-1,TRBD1,TGCGCCAGCAGTCCGGGACAGGGGGAGCAAGGCACTGAAGCTTTCTTT,CASSPGQGEQGTEAFF
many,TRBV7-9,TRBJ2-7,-,TGTGCCAGCAGCAATCTCAAATTGTACGAGCAGTACTTC,CASSNLKLYEQYF
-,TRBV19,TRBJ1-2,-,TGTGCCAGTAGTATAGATCATTGGGGGGACTATGGCTACACCTTC,CASSIDHWGDYGYTF
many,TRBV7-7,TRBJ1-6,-,TGTGCTAGCAGCTTAGGGGGAGGTTCACCCCTCCACTTT,CASSLGGGSPLHF
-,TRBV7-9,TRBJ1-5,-,TGTGCCAGCAGCGGACCAGGTATCAATCAGCCCCAGCATTTT,CASSGPGINQPQHF
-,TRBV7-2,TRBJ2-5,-,TGTGCCAGCAGCTGGGCGGGCCAAGAGACCCAGTACTTC,CASSWAGQETQYF
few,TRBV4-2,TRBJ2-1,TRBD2,TGTGCCAGCAGCCAAGATCTGATGGGGGGGGCCTACAATGAGCAGTTCTTC,CASSQDLMGGAYNEQFF
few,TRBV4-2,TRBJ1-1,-,TGTGCCAGCAGCCAAGATTTCGGCAGGATGAACACTGAAGCTTTCTTT,CASSQDFGRMNTEAFF
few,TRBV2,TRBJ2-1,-,TGTGCCAGCGGTTCGCCGGGACTCCGAGTCAATGAGCAGTTCTTC,CASGSPGLRVNEQFF
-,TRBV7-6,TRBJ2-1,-,TGTGCCAGCAGCTTAGGATCTGGGATAAATGAGCAGTTCTTC,CASSLGSGINEQFF
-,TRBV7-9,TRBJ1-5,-,TGTGCCAGCAGCCTGGGAGAGCAGGGTCAGCCCCAGCATTTT,CASSLGEQGQPQHF
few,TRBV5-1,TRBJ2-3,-,TGCGCCAGCAGCTTGCCCAGTACTAGCACAGATACGCAGTATTTT,CASSLPSTSTDTQYF
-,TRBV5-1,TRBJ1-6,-,TGCGCCAGCAGCGATCCAGAGAGCTCCTATAATTCACCCCTCCACTTT,CASSDPESSYNSPLHF
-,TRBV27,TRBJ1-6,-,TGTGCCAGCAGTGCTCTAAGGGCCTTCAATTCACCCCTCCACTTT,CASSALRAFNSPLHF
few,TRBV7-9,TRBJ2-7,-,TGTGCCAGCAGCTTACCCGGGGGCAGGTCGTACGAGCAGTACTTC,CASSLPGGRSYEQYF
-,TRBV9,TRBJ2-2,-,TGTGCCAGCAGCGAGGCAGAGGGCGGGGAGCTGTTTTTT,CASSEAEGGELFF
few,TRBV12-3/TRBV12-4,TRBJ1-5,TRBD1,TGTGCCAGCAGTTTCGGACAGGGGGCTCGGCAGCCCCAGCATTTT,CASSFGQGARQPQHF
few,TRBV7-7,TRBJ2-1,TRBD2,TGTGCCAGCAGCTTGCGACTAGCTGCCGATGAGCAGTTCTTC,CASSLRLAADEQFF
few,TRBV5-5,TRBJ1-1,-,TGTGCCAGCAGCTTCGGAAGGTTTGTTCTAGGCACTGAAGCTTTCTTT,CASSFGRFVLGTEAFF
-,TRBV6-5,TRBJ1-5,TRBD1,TGTGCCAGCAGTGAAAACAGGGGGGTACAGCCCCAGCATTTT,CASSENRGVQPQHF
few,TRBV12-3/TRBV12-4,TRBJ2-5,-,TGTGCCAGCAGTTCATACGGGGGCCCGCAAGAGACCCAGTACTTC,CASSSYGGPQETQYF
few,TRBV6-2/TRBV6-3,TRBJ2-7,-,TGTGCCAGCAGTTGGAGGGACCTCTACGAGCAGTACTTC,CASSWRDLYEQYF
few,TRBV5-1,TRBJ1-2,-,TGCGCCAGCAGCCCACGGGGGCTGACGGGCTACACCTTC,CASSPRGLTGYTF
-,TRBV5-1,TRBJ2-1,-,TGCGCCAGCAGCGGGGAGTCAGACTCCTACAATGAGCAGTTCTTC,CASSGESDSYNEQFF
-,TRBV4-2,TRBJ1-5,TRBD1,TGTGCCAGCAGCCAGAACACCGGGACAGGGGGCAATCAGCCCCAGCATTTT,CASSQNTGTGGNQPQHF
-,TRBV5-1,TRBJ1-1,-,TGCGCCAGCAGCTTGGCTGGGGGGAGGATGACTGAAGCTTTCTTT,CASSLAGGRMTEAFF
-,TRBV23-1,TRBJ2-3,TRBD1,TGCGCCAGCAGTCAAGAGGGGGCGCAGGGAGATACGCAGTATTTT,CASSQEGAQGDTQYF
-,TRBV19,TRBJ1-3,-,TGTGCCAGTAGTATTATCTACGAGGGGGGAACTGGAAACACCATATATTTT,CASSIIYEGGTGNTIYF
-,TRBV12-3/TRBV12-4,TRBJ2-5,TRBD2,TGTGCCAGCAGTCCCCCGGGACTAGTACAGTACTTC,CASSPPGLVQYF
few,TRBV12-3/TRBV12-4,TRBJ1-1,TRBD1,TGTGCCAGCAGTCCAGGTGGCAGGGGGAGGACTGAAGCTTTCTTT,CASSPGGRGRTEAFF
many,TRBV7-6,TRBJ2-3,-,TGTGCCAGCAGCTTAGGGAGACTGGGGAGTACGCAGTATTTT,CASSLGRLGSTQYF
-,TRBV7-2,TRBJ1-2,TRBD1,TGTGCCAGCAGCTCGGCCGGGACAGGGATCCATGGCTACACCTTC,CASSSAGTGIHGYTF
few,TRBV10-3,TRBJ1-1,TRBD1,TGTGCCATCAGTGTCGGGACAGTAATGGGCGAAGCTTTCTTT,CAISVGTVMGEAFF
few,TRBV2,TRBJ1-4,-,TGTGCCAGCAGTGGTTCGGGAGGGCGAAATGAAAAACTGTTTTTT,CASSGSGGRNEKLFF
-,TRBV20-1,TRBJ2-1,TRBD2,TGCAGTGCTAGAGCGGCTAGCGGCAACAATGAGCAGTTCTTC,CSARAASGNNEQFF
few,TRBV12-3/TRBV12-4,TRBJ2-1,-,TGTGCCAGCCTCTTCGGGATAGGTGGGGATGACAATGAGCAGTTCTTC,CASLFGIGGDDNEQFF
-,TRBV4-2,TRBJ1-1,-,TGTGCCAGCAGCACCGCCCGGAACACTGAAGCTTTCTTT,CASSTARNTEAFF
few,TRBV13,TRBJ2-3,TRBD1,TGTGCCAGCAAACGACAGGGGCCGATCGCAGATACGCAGTATTTT,CASKRQGPIADTQYF
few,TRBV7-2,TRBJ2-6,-,TGTGCCAGCACTTTTTGGATAGGGTCTGGGGCCAACGTCCTGACTTTC,CASTFWIGSGANVLTF
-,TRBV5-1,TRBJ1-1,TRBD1,TGCGCCAGCAGCTTGGGACAGGGAGTAAGTGTCACTGAAGCTTTCTTT,CASSLGQGVSVTEAFF
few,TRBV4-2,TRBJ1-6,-,TGTGCCAGCAGCCAAGTTCGCCGGGGGCTCTTATATAATTCACCCCTCCACTTT,CASSQVRRGLLYNSPLHF